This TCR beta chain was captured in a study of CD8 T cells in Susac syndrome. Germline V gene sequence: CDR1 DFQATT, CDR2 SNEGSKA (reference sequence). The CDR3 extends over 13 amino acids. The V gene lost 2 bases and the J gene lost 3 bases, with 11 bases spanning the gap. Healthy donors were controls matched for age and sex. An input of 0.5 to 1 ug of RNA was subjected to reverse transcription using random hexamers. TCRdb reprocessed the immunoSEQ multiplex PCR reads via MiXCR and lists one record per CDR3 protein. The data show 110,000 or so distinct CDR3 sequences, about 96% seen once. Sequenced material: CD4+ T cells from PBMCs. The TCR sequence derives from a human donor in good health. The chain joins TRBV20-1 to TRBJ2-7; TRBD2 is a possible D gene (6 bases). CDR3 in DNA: TGCAGTGCTAGAACCGGGGGACGCTACGAGCAGTACTTC. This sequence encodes CSARTGGRYEQYF.